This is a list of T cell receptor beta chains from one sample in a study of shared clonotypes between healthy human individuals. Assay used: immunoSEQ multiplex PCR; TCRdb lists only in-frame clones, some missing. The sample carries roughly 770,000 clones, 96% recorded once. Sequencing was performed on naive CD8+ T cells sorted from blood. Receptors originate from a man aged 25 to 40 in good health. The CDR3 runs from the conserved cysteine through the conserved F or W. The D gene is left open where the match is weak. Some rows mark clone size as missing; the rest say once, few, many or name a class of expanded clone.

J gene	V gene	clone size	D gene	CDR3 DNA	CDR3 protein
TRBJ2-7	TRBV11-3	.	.	TGTGCCAGCAGCTTACACAGCGGAACCTACGAGCAGTACTTC	CASSLHSGTYEQYF
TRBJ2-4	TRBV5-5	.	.	TGTGCCAGCAGCTTCTGGGACGACCAAAACATTCAGTACTTC	CASSFWDDQNIQYF
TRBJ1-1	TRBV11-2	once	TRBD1	TGTGCCAGCAGCCCTAGGGGACAGGGGGCGCGGACTGAAGCTTTCTTT	CASSPRGQGARTEAFF
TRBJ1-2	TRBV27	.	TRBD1	TGTGCCAGCAGTTTTGAAGGAGCAGGGGGCGCCTATGGCTACACCTTC	CASSFEGAGGAYGYTF
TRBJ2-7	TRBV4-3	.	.	TGCGCCAGCAGCCAAGACGCAGGGGCCTACGAGCAGTACTTC	CASSQDAGAYEQYF
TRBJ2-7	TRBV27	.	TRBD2	TGTGCCAGCAGGGGGTCTAGCGGGAGAACGTACGAGCAGTACTTC	CASRGSSGRTYEQYF
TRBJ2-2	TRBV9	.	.	TGTGCCAGCAGCGTTACGGGGCCGAACACCGGGGAGCTGTTTTTT	CASSVTGPNTGELFF
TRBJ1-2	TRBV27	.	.	TGTGCCAGCAGACCACAGGGATTTTATGGCTACACCTTC	CASRPQGFYGYTF
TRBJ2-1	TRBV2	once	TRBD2	TGTGCCAGCAGCCGTGGGCGGGACTATTACAATGAGCAGTTCTTC	CASSRGRDYYNEQFF
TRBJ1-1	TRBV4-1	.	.	TGCGCCAGCAGCCAAGGAGGGGTAAGTGAAGCTTTCTTT	CASSQGGVSEAFF
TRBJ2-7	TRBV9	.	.	TGTGCCAGCAGCGCGAGCGGAGATGCCTCCTACGAGCAGTACTTC	CASSASGDASYEQYF
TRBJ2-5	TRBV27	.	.	TGTGCCAGCAGTGGCTGGGGGAGTAAAGAGACCCAGTACTTC	CASSGWGSKETQYF
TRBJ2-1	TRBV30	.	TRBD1	TGTGCCTGGACGGACAGGGGAGGCAATGAGCAGTTCTTC	CAWTDRGGNEQFF
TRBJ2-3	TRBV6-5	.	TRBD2	TGTGCCAGCAGCCGTAGCGGGAGAGATACGCAGTATTTT	CASSRSGRDTQYF
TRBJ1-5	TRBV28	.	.	TGTGCCAGCAAGGGAGGGGATTTCGGGAATCAGCCCCAGCATTTT	CASKGGDFGNQPQHF
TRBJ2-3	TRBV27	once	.	TGTGCCAGCAGTTTCGCGCAGGGTGGCACAGATACGCAGTATTTT	CASSFAQGGTDTQYF
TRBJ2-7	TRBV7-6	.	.	TGTGCCAGCAGCTTCGGCCGATCCTACGAGCAGTACTTC	CASSFGRSYEQYF
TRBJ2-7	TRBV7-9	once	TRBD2	TGTGCCAGCAGGACTGGACTAGCGGGTTCCTACGAGCAGTACTTC	CASRTGLAGSYEQYF
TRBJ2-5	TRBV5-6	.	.	TGTGCCAGCAGCGAGGGGTCGTCCGATCAAGAGACCCAGTACTTC	CASSEGSSDQETQYF
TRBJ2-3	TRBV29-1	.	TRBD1	TGCAGCGTTGAATCGGGGACAGGGGATACGCAGTATTTT	CSVESGTGDTQYF
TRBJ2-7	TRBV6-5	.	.	TGTGCCAGCAGTTCCCCACGACGCATGGGGCGGGAGTACTTC	CASSSPRRMGREYF
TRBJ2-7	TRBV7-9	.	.	TGTGCCAGCAGCAACAGGGACGGTCTCTACGAGCAGTACTTC	CASSNRDGLYEQYF
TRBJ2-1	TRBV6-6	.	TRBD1	TGTGCCACTCGTCCCGGGACAGGGGATACCTTCAATGAGCAGTTCTTC	CATRPGTGDTFNEQFF
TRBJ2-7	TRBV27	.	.	TGTGCCAGCAGTTTAGGCCACCTCTACGAGCAGTACTTC	CASSLGHLYEQYF
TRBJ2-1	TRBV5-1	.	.	TGCGCCAGCAGCTGGGATCGGCGGGACCTCTCCTACAATGAGCAGTTCTTC	CASSWDRRDLSYNEQFF
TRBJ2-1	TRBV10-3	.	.	TGTGCCATCAATGAGTCTTCGGGATACAATGAGCAGTTCTTC	CAINESSGYNEQFF
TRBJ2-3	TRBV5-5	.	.	TGTGCCAGCAGTAGTAACACAGATACGCAGTATTTT	CASSSNTDTQYF
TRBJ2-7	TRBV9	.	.	TGTGCCAGCAGCGTAGAGGAGGGACTCTCCTACGAGCAGTACTTC	CASSVEEGLSYEQYF
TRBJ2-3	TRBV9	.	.	TGTGCCAGCAGCGCGCCCTACACAGATACGCAGTATTTT	CASSAPYTDTQYF
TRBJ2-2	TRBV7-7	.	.	TGTGCTAGCAGCCCCGATCGGACGGGGAACACCGGGGAGCTGTTTTTT	CASSPDRTGNTGELFF
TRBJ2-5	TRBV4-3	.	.	TGCGCCAGCAGCCAAACACGAGCAACTTCACAAGAGACCCAGTACTTC	CASSQTRATSQETQYF
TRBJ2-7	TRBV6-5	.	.	TGTGCCAGCAGTTCAACGGGCGGGACAGTAGCCTACGAGCAGTACTTC	CASSSTGGTVAYEQYF
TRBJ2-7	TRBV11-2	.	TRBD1	TGTGCCAGCAGCTTAAGGTTAACAGGGGGCGACTGCTGCGAGCAGTACTTC	CASSLRLTGGDCCEQYF
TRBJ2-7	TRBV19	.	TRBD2	TGTGCCAGTAGTTCGAGCGGGAGTAGCGAGCAGTACTTC	CASSSSGSSEQYF
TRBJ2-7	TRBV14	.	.	TGTGCCAGCAGCCCTAACGATGACGAGCAGTACTTC	CASSPNDDEQYF
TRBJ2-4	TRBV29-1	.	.	TGCAGCGTCCGGGTGGTAGGACCAGCCAAAAACATTCAGTACTTC	CSVRVVGPAKNIQYF
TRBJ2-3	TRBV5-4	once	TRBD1	TGTGCCAGCAGCGAGCCGGGACAGGGTTTGACAGATACGCAGTATTTT	CASSEPGQGLTDTQYF
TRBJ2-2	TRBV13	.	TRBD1	TGTGCCAGCAGCTCAGCAAGGGACAGGGAAGGATACACCGGGGAGCTGTTTTTT	CASSSARDREGYTGELFF
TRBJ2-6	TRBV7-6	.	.	TGTGCCAGCAGCTTAGCCTGGGGTACCGGGGCCAACGTCCTGACTTTC	CASSLAWGTGANVLTF
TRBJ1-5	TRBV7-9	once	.	TGTGCCAGCAGCCTCTACGGGGATCAGCCCCAGCATTTT	CASSLYGDQPQHF
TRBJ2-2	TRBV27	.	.	TGTGCCAGCAAGGGGCAGACCTACACCGGGGAGCTGTTTTTT	CASKGQTYTGELFF
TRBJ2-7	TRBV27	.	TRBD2	TGTGCCAGCAGTCCCGGACTAGCGGGAGTGGACGAGCAGTACTTC	CASSPGLAGVDEQYF
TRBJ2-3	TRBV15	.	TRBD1	TGTGCCACCAGCAGAGCATGGGACAGAGAAACAGATACGCAGTATTTT	CATSRAWDRETDTQYF
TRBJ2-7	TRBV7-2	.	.	TGTGCCAGCGGACGTGAGGGGGGGCAGGAGCAGTACTTC	CASGREGGQEQYF
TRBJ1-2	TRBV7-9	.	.	TGTGCCAGCAGCTACGGAAACCCCTATGGCTACACCTTC	CASSYGNPYGYTF